These T cell receptor beta chains were read from a single sample in a study of blood T cell repertoires in COVID-19. Only in-frame clones appear in the TCRdb table, and some are missing; sequencing was by immunoSEQ multiplex PCR. The sample records about 260,000 clones, around 90% being singletons. The specimen was peripheral blood. The receptor set was obtained from a human donor in a cohort sampled during active COVID-19. CDR3s include the opening cysteine and the closing phenylalanine or tryptophan. D genes are given only for firm matches. For some rows the clone size is stated as once, few or many, or as a class when expanded; others skip it.

j_call d_call clone_size v_call cdr3_nt cdr3_aa
TRBJ2-1 TRBD1 once TRBV20-1 TGCAGTGCTAATGAACCGGGACAGGGGGCTTCTGAGCAGTTCTTC CSANEPGQGASEQFF
TRBJ1-5 . . TRBV7-2 TGTGCCAGCAGCTTAGATCCAGGGCCTCAGCCCCAGCATTTT CASSLDPGPQPQHF
TRBJ2-5 . . TRBV12-3/TRBV12-4 TGTGCCAGCAGTTTACTCGAGACCCAGTACTTC CASSLLETQYF
TRBJ2-2 . . TRBV10-3 TGTGCCAGTCAGGTTATCAACACCGGGGAGCTGTTTTTT CASQVINTGELFF
TRBJ2-3 TRBD2 . TRBV9 TGTGCCAGCAGCGTAGGACTAGCGGGCACAGATACGCAGTATTTT CASSVGLAGTDTQYF
TRBJ1-1 . . TRBV4-1 TGCGCCAGCAGCCAAGGCGTGCGGAACACTGAAGCTTTCTTT CASSQGVRNTEAFF
TRBJ2-7 . . TRBV4-1 TGCGCCAGCAGCCGTTCGGGCGAGCAGTACTTC CASSRSGEQYF
TRBJ1-2 . once TRBV13 TGTGCCAGCAGCCCCACAGGGTATGGCTACACCTTC CASSPTGYGYTF
TRBJ1-2 . . TRBV25-1 TGTGCCAGCAGTGAGCAGGATTATGGCTACACCTTC CASSEQDYGYTF
TRBJ1-1 . . TRBV4-1 TGCGCCAGCAGCCCCCTGAGTACGGCAGGGTTGAACACTGAAGCTTTCTTT CASSPLSTAGLNTEAFF
TRBJ2-7 . . TRBV15 TGTGCCACCAGCAGACCGGGGGGCCGAGAGATACTCAACGAGCAGTACTTC CATSRPGGREILNEQYF
TRBJ2-7 . . TRBV28 TGTGCCAGCAGTTTTGAGGGGGAAACCTACGAGCAGTACTTC CASSFEGETYEQYF
TRBJ2-7 . . TRBV6-6 TGTGCCAGCAGCCCGCCAGGGTACGAGCAGTACTTC CASSPPGYEQYF
TRBJ2-7 TRBD1 few TRBV30 TGTGCCTGGAGTCTTACAGGGGGCGAGCAGTACTTC CAWSLTGGEQYF
TRBJ1-1 TRBD1 once TRBV7-2 TGTGCCAGCAGCTTAGTCAGGGGGCCGGTCACTGAAGCTTTCTTT CASSLVRGPVTEAFF
TRBJ2-5 TRBD2 . TRBV19 TGTGCCAGTAAACGCGGGGGGCCGCAAGAGACCCAGTACTTC CASKRGGPQETQYF
TRBJ1-2 . . TRBV27 TGTGCCAGCAGTTTGAAATCGGGTTATGGCTACACCTTC CASSLKSGYGYTF
TRBJ2-7 TRBD1 . TRBV9 TGTGCCAGCAGCCTCGGGACAGGGGGCTACGAGCAGTACTTC CASSLGTGGYEQYF
TRBJ1-4 . . TRBV4-1 TGCGCCAGCAGCCCCCCGGGGGAAAAACTGTTTTTT CASSPPGEKLFF
TRBJ1-5 . . TRBV6-5 TGTGCCAGCAGCCCACAGGGAGGGGGGGGGCCCCAGCATTTT CASSPQGGGGPQHF
TRBJ2-3 . . TRBV21-1 TGTGCCAGCAGCAGGATCCCCCGGGACAGGGGAGGCACAGATACGCAGTATTTT CASSRIPRDRGGTDTQYF
TRBJ2-7 . once TRBV27 TGTGCCAGCAGCGGGGTTTGGTCAGGCGAGCAGTACTTC CASSGVWSGEQYF
TRBJ1-2 . once TRBV28 TGTGCCAGCAGTTTATCAGGGGCTAACTATGGCTACACCTTC CASSLSGANYGYTF
TRBJ2-5 . . TRBV5-5 TGTGCCAGCAGCTTGGGCGCCGGGGGTAGAGAGACCCAGTACTTC CASSLGAGGRETQYF
TRBJ1-2 TRBD1 . TRBV4-2 TGTGCCAGCAGCCCCTGGGACAGGGGAAACTATGGCTACACCTTC CASSPWDRGNYGYTF
TRBJ1-4 . once TRBV28 TGTGCCAGCAGCTCAGGGCCTCGCAATGAAAAACTGTTTTTT CASSSGPRNEKLFF
TRBJ2-3 . . TRBV30 TGTGCCTGGAGCTCCGCTAGCGAAGTTTCCGATACGCAGTATTTT CAWSSASEVSDTQYF
TRBJ1-2 . . TRBV28 TGTGCCCATGGGGCCCGGGGGGGCTACACCTTC CAHGARGGYTF
TRBJ2-3 . . TRBV3-1/TRBV3-2 TGTGCCAGCAGCCAAGACGGGGGGCGAGGAGATACGCAGTATTTT CASSQDGGRGDTQYF
TRBJ2-4 TRBD2 . TRBV6-2/TRBV6-3 TGTGCCAGCAGTTCCCCGGGCGCGGGACTAGCGCCCGACTGGGACATTCAGTACTTC CASSSPGAGLAPDWDIQYF
TRBJ2-7 . . TRBV27 TGTGCCAGCACCCCCCGGGGTTACTACGAGCAGTACTTC CASTPRGYYEQYF